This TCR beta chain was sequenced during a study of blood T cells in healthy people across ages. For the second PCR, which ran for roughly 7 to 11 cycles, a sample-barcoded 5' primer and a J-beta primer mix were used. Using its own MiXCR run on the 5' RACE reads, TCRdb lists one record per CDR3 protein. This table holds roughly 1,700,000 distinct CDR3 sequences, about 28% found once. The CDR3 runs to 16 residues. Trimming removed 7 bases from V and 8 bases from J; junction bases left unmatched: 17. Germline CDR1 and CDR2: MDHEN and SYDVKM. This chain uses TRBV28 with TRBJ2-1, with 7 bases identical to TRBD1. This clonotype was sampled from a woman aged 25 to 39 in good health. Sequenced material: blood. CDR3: CASTPLDRALYDEQFF. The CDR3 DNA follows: TGTGCCAGCACCCCGCTAGACAGGGCTCTATACGATGAGCAGTTCTTC.